This TCR beta chain was identified in a study of T cells after yellow fever vaccination. General study points: A small share of clonotypes appeared in both CD4 and CD8 compartments. FACS-sorted repertoires could harbor abundant contaminating bulk-population clonotypes. Faster peaking, at day 5 versus 15, marked a secondary response that was weaker.

This clonotype was recorded at least ten times. Its antigen is not identified. By 5'RACE template switching, TCR cDNA was produced, with a universal primer site and UMIs added in the process. TCRdb called the 5' RACE reads again in MiXCR, with one record for every CDR3 protein. The table has about 360,000 distinct CDR3 sequences, around 6.4% seen once. CDR1 and CDR2 (germline): MNHEY, SVGEGT. The CDR3 runs 13 residues. V dropped 4 bases and J dropped 4 bases, with 10 bases sitting between them. The source was PBMCs, collected 5 days after the yellow fever booster vaccination. The gene calls are TRBV6-2 or TRBV6-3 and TRBJ1-2; no reliable D call. The source of this sequence is a man in his thirties or forties who received the YFV17D yellow fever vaccine. In DNA form, the CDR3 reads TGTGCCAGCAGTTCCTACGGGATCTATGGCTACACCTTC. This gives the protein CASSSYGIYGYTF.